Shown below are 10 T cell receptor beta chains from a single sample sequenced in a study of T cells after posttransplantation cyclophosphamide. TCRdb keeps only in-frame clones here, not all; method: immunoSEQ multiplex PCR. Altogether about 24,000 clones were found in the sample, and no singletons occur. The sequenced sample consisted of PBMCs. These TCRs come from a woman between 55 and 75 years old in good health, CMV-negative, and a related stem cell transplant donor.

By sample fraction, this clone is medium-sized (0.01 to 0.1%). V is TRBV19 and J is TRBJ2-2; the D gene is possibly TRBD2 (5 bases). The CDR3 covers 16 residues. The germline V and J ends were trimmed by 3 bases and 3 bases, with 14 bases remaining between them. Germline CDR1 reads LNHDA; CDR2 reads SQIVND (reference sequence). CDR3 coding DNA: TGTGCCAGTAGTATTCCCACCCCGGACTACACCGGGGAGCTGTTTTTT. This gives the protein CASSIPTPDYTGELFF.

The sample holds a few counts of this clone. The gene calls are TRBV6-5 and TRBJ2-1; the match to TRBD2 covers 9 bases. Germline V gene lookup returns CDR1 MNHEY and CDR2 SVGAGI. J gave up 4 bases and V 2 bases, and 3 bases lay outside the gene matches. The CDR3 sequence is 15 residues long. Here the CDR3 reads CASSYVAGGYNEQFF. The CDR3 DNA reads as TGTGCCAGCAGTTACGTGGCGGGGGGGTACAATGAGCAGTTCTTC.

This clone was observed a handful of times. This sequence joins TRBV9 and TRBJ2-3, with 7 positions matching TRBD1. CDR3 length: 16 residues. With 2 bases clipped from V and 1 base from J, the junction kept 7 bases outside the gene matches. CDR1 SGDLS and CDR2 YYNGEE come from the germline V gene. Written as DNA, the CDR3 is TGTGCCAGCAGCGTTCTACAGGGGAGAGGCACAGATACGCAGTATTTT. Encoded protein: CASSVLQGRGTDTQYF.

This clone came up many times. The V and J genes are TRBV4-3 and TRBJ1-5; weak D call: TRBD1 (6 bases). This CDR3 has 16 amino acids. V lost 0 bases and J 1 base, leaving 10 bases between the germline ends. The V gene's germline CDR1 is LGHNA and CDR2 YSLEER. CDR3 in amino acids: CASSQDRGWSNQPQHF. Here the CDR3 DNA reads TGCGCCAGCAGCCAAGACAGGGGTTGGAGCAATCAGCCCCAGCATTTT.

This clone is medium-sized. The chain uses TRBV19 and TRBJ2-2; 9 bases fit TRBD2. CDR3 length: 15 amino acids. CDR1 is LNHDA, CDR2 SQIVND, per germline (reference sequence). The junction had 7 bases not matched to a gene; V was cut back by 6 bases and J by 5 bases. The CDR3 DNA is TGTGCCAGTAGCTTAGCGGGAGTTGTAACCGGGGAGCTGTTTTTT. This translates into CASSLAGVVTGELFF.

The table lists this clone with many counts. V gene TRBV11-1 combines with J gene TRBJ2-1; 15 bases are a match to TRBD2. The CDR3 loop spans 17 amino acids. From germline, CDR1 is SGHAT and CDR2 FQDESV (reference sequence). Trimming removed 3 bases from V and 7 bases from J; junction bases left unmatched: 7. The CDR3 loop is CASSFRGLAGGRNEQFF. The CDR3 DNA follows: TGTGCCAGCAGCTTCCGGGGACTAGCGGGGGGTAGGAATGAGCAGTTCTTC.

This clone was counted many times. This sequence joins TRBV21-1 and TRBJ2-2; the table calls TRBD1, which could not be checked here. TRBV21-1 is deemed a pseudogene. The CDR3 runs 23 residues. The CDR3 loop is CASSNYYRDNRGKGKPNTGELFF. The CDR3 DNA reads as TGTGCCAGCAGCAACTACTACCGGGACAACAGGGGTAAGGGTAAGCCGAACACCGGGGAGCTGTTTTTT.

This clone was detected many times. V is TRBV7-9 and J is TRBJ1-1; D gene uncertain. The CDR3 sequence is 13 residues long. Germline loops: CDR1 SEHNR, CDR2 FQNEAQ (reference sequence). V was shortened by 2 bases and J by 1 base, with 5 bases between the two germline ends. CDR3 bases: TGTGCCAGCAGCTTACGAGGGAACACTGAAGCTTTCTTT. Protein product: CASSLRGNTEAFF.

This clone was observed many times. The chain combines TRBV2 with TRBJ1-5; 12 positions match TRBD1. The germline CDR1 and CDR2 sequences are SNHLY and FYNNEI. The CDR3 loop spans 15 amino acids. The ends lost 6 bases at V and 7 bases at J; junction bases unmatched: 7. DNA for the CDR3: TGTGCCAGCAGGAGGGGGACAGGGGGCCAACAGCCCCAGCATTTT. It is translated as CASRRGTGGQQPQHF. Filled out from reference TRBV2 and TRBJ1-5, the complete variable domain reads EPEVTQTPSHQVTQMGQEVILRCVPISNHLYFYWYRQILGQKVEFLVSFYNNEISEKSEIFDDQFSVERPDGSNFTLKIRSTKLEDSAMYFCASRRGTGGQQPQHFGDGTRLSIL.

This clone was seen ten or more times. V usage is TRBV27 and J usage is TRBJ2-3; D is perhaps TRBD2 (6 bases). Germline V CDR1 and CDR2: MNHEY, SMNVEV (reference sequence). The CDR3 spans 13 residues. Trimming left V 6 bases short and J 6 bases short, with 13 bases between. Here the CDR3 DNA reads TGTGCCAGCAGGCGGGGAAGCGGGGATACGCAGTATTTT. It codes for CASRRGSGDTQYF.